The 15 T cell receptor beta chains below all came from one sample that was sequenced in a study of blood T cell repertoires in COVID-19. The repertoire was sequenced with immunoSEQ multiplex PCR; TCRdb's copy has only in-frame clones and lacks some. The repertoire consists of 210,000 or so clones, with about 85% occurring once and the leading ten covering 20%. The sequencing input was peripheral blood. These receptor sequences come from a human donor in a cohort sampled during active COVID-19.

The V call is TRBV29-1, the J call TRBJ2-6; D might be TRBD1 (5 bases). The CDR3 is made up of 17 amino acids. From germline, CDR1 is SQVTM and CDR2 ANQGSEA. V was cut by 3 bases and J by 0 bases, with 15 bases left in between. CDR3 residues: CSVDWGRRFSGANVLTF. In nucleotides, the CDR3 is TGCAGCGTTGACTGGGGCAGAAGATTCTCTGGGGCCAACGTCCTGACTTTC.

J is TRBJ2-5 and V is TRBV5-1; D remains ambiguous. The CDR3 runs 14 residues. V lost 3 bases to trimming and J lost 4 bases, with 13 bases between them. Germline lookup yields CDR1 SGHRS and CDR2 YFSETQ. This CDR3 is CASSSTVDVETQYF. The DNA for the CDR3 is TGCGCCAGCAGCTCTACAGTAGACGTAGAGACCCAGTACTTC.

This clone was counted a single time. V is TRBV29-1 and J is TRBJ2-3; unclear D gene. Trimming removed 3 bases at V and 6 bases at J, with 19 bases between. The CDR3 has 15 amino acids. Germline CDR1 is SQVTM and CDR2 is ANQGSEA. Here the CDR3 reads CSVDVSGVLSDTQYF. The CDR3 bases are TGCAGCGTTGATGTGTCGGGTGTACTATCGGATACGCAGTATTTT.

The chain employs TRBV5-1 and TRBJ2-3; 10 nucleotides agree with TRBD2. The CDR3 has 16 amino acids. The V and J ends lost 4 bases and 2 bases, in that order; junction bases with no gene match: 7. Per germline, CDR1 SGHRS and CDR2 YFSETQ. The CDR3 DNA reads as TGCGCCAGCAGCCGGATTAGCGGGGGGAACACAGATACGCAGTATTTT. Translated: CASSRISGGNTDTQYF.

The gene calls are TRBV5-1 and TRBJ2-5; 9 positions match TRBD2. The CDR3 is 14 amino acids. V was clipped by 8 bases and J by 1 base; unmatched bases: 6. CDR1 is SGHRS, CDR2 YFSETQ, per germline. The CDR3 coding sequence is TGCGCCAGTAAAAGCGGGGGGTCCCAAGAGACCCAGTACTTC. As protein: CASKSGGSQETQYF.

This clone is a singleton in its sample. The chain uses TRBV6-2 or TRBV6-3 and TRBJ1-3, with D perhaps TRBD1 (6 bases). Trimming took off 6 bases at V and 4 bases at J, with 22 bases between the two ends. The CDR3 has 17 residues. The V gene's germline CDR1 is MNHEY and CDR2 SVGEGT. The CDR3 DNA reads TGTGCCAGCAGCCCTGAGCCCCTACGGACAGCCGGAAACACCATATATTTT. Its protein is CASSPEPLRTAGNTIYF.

The V gene is TRBV5-6, the J gene TRBJ1-2; no firm D call. Germline loops: CDR1 SGHDT, CDR2 YYEEEE. This CDR3 comprises 14 residues. V was cut by 4 bases and J by 8 bases, with 18 bases left in between. CDR3 residues: CASSTKVQALGYTF. Here the CDR3 DNA reads TGTGCCAGCAGCACTAAGGTCCAAGCTTTGGGCTACACCTTC.

In DNA, the CDR3 is TGTGCCAGCTCACCTGGACTAGCGGGAGAATCGGAGCAGTTCTTC. This gives the protein CASSPGLAGESEQFF. The rearrangement joins TRBV18 to TRBJ2-1; TRBD2 matches 13 bases. Germline-derived CDR1 and CDR2 are KGHSH and LQKENI. Trimming cost V 3 bases and J 10 bases; bases outside gene matches: 6. The CDR3 totals 15 residues.

CDR3 DNA: TGCGCCAGCAGCAGCAACAGCGGGGGCCGCCAAGAGACCCAGTACTTC. Protein: CASSSNSGGRQETQYF. The rearrangement joins TRBV5-1 to TRBJ2-5; 8 bases fit TRBD2. The CDR3 loop spans 16 amino acids. The J segment lost 1 base and the V segment lost 4 bases, leaving 9 bases of the junction unmatched. Germline assignment: CDR1 SGHRS and CDR2 YFSETQ.

This clone was seen just once. The CDR3 region has the DNA TGCGCCAGCAGCATAGAGCGGGGGAGTTACAATGAGCAGTTCTTC. Amino acid sequence: CASSIERGSYNEQFF. This chain uses TRBV5-1 with TRBJ2-1, with 8 nucleotides matching TRBD2. Unmatched junction bases numbered 7, after V lost 4 bases and J lost 4 bases. Germline V gene sequence: CDR1 SGHRS, CDR2 YFSETQ. This CDR3 contains 15 residues.

This clone was seen a handful of times. The genes are TRBV30 and TRBJ1-1, with D hard to call. V lost 4 bases and J 1 base, leaving 7 bases between the germline ends. Germline CDR1 and CDR2: GTSNPN and SVGIG (reference sequence). This CDR3 has 12 amino acids. CDR3 coding DNA: TGTGCCTGGACAGGCAGGAACACTGAAGCTTTCTTT. Translation gives CAWTGRNTEAFF. Using reference TRBV30 and TRBJ1-1 for the parts outside the CDR3, the full variable domain is SQTIHQWPATLVQPVGSPLSLECTVEGTSNPNLYWYRQAAGRGLQLLFYSVGIGQISSEVPQNLSASRPQDRQFILSSKKLLLSDSGFYLCAWTGRNTEAFFGQGTRLTVV.

The V call is TRBV5-1, the J call TRBJ1-2; TRBD1 might be the D (6 bases). V lost 2 bases and J 7 bases, leaving 12 bases between the germline ends. This CDR3 has 13 amino acids. CDR1 is SGHRS, CDR2 YFSETQ, per germline. Here the CDR3 reads CASSFAGTSGYTF. CDR3 in DNA: TGCGCCAGCAGCTTCGCTGGGACAAGTGGCTACACCTTC. Drawing the rest from reference TRBV5-1 and TRBJ1-2, the complete variable domain is KAGVTQTPRYLIKTRGQQVTLSCSPISGHRSVSWYQQTPGQGLQFLFEYFSETQRNKGNFPGRFSGRQFSNSRSEMNVSTLELGDSALYLCASSFAGTSGYTFGSGTRLTVV.

This clone was picked up one time. The CDR3 protein is CASRGGNQPQHF. CDR3 DNA sequence: TGTGCCAGTAGAGGGGGCAATCAGCCCCAGCATTTT. V and J are TRBV19 and TRBJ1-5, with TRBD1 as a possible D gene (5 bases). Trimming took off 6 bases at V and 2 bases at J, with 5 bases between the two ends. Germline V gene sequence: CDR1 LNHDA, CDR2 SQIVND (reference sequence). The CDR3 totals 12 residues.

Worth noting for this clone: Other DNA sequences in this sample translate to the same CDR3. The rearrangement uses TRBV18 and TRBJ1-5, with D hard to call. The CDR3 length is 13 residues. V lost 1 base, J lost 4 bases, and 5 bases lay in between. The V gene's germline CDR1 is KGHSH and CDR2 LQKENI. This chain's CDR3 is CASSPRGNQPQHF. The DNA for the CDR3 is TGTGCCAGCTCACCACGAGGGAATCAGCCCCAGCATTTT.

The genes are TRBV6-5 and TRBJ1-4; D not resolved. CDR1 and CDR2 (germline): MNHEY, SVGAGI. V gave up 4 bases and J gave up 10 bases, with 10 bases separating them. The CDR3 is made up of 12 amino acids. CDR3 in DNA: TGTGCCAGCAGTTTGAACCCGGGAAAACTGTTTTTT. Translating gives CASSLNPGKLFF.